The sequence of this T cell receptor (beta chain) was determined in a study of blood T cell repertoires in COVID-19. Study-wide background: COVID-19 samples, acute and convalescent, were from the United States, Italy and Spain. Sources were T cells, B-cell-depleted T cells, or PBMCs; the material itself was cDNA or gDNA.

All recovered Cohort 3 donors got two negative PCRs, got clearance, or saw symptom resolution. The repertoire was sequenced with immunoSEQ multiplex PCR; TCRdb's copy has only in-frame clones and lacks some. The sample has some 270,000 clones; 89% are singletons. The table lists this clone with a count of one. This CDR3 spans 17 amino acids. J gave up 3 bases and V 0 bases, and 8 bases lay outside the gene matches. Germline CDR1 and CDR2: SGHRS and YFSETQ. The sequencing input was PBMCs or T cells enriched from blood (not recorded which). The chain uses TRBV5-1 and TRBJ1-4; 7 nucleotides line up with TRBD1. The source of this sequence is a woman between 40 and 50 years old who had recovered from COVID-19. The CDR3 loop reads CASSLATGRYSNEKLFF. As DNA, the CDR3 is TGCGCCAGCAGCTTGGCGACAGGGAGGTATTCTAATGAAAAACTGTTTTTT. Drawing the rest from reference TRBV5-1 and TRBJ1-4, the complete variable domain is KAGVTQTPRYLIKTRGQQVTLSCSPISGHRSVSWYQQTPGQGLQFLFEYFSETQRNKGNFPGRFSGRQFSNSRSEMNVSTLELGDSALYLCASSLATGRYSNEKLFFGSGTQLSVL.